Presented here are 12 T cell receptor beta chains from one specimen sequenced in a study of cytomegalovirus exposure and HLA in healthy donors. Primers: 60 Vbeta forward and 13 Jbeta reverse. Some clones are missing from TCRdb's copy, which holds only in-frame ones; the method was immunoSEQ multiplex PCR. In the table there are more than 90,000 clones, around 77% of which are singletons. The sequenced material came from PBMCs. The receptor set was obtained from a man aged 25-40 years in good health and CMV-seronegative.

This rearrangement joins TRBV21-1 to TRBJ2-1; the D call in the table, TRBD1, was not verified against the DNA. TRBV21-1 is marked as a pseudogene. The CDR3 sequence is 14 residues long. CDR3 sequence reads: CASRRGCSYNEQFF. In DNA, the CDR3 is TGTGCCAGCAGAAGGGGGTGCTCCTACAATGAGCAGTTCTTC.

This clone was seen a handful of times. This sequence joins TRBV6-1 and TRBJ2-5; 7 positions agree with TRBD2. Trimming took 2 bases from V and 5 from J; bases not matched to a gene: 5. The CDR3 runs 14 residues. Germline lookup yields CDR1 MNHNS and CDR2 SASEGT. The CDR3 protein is CASSEYGSGETQYF. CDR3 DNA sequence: TGTGCCAGCAGTGAATATGGTAGCGGGGAGACCCAGTACTTC.

The CDR3 protein is CASSLTSGSPELFF. The CDR3 coding sequence is TGCGCCAGCAGCCTGACTAGCGGGAGTCCGGAGCTGTTTTTT. This chain joins TRBV5-1 and TRBJ2-2; 12 bases align to TRBD2. This CDR3 is built from 14 residues. Germline V gene sequence: CDR1 SGHRS, CDR2 YFSETQ. After removal of 4 bases from V and 10 bases from J, the junction contained 5 bases not matched to a gene.

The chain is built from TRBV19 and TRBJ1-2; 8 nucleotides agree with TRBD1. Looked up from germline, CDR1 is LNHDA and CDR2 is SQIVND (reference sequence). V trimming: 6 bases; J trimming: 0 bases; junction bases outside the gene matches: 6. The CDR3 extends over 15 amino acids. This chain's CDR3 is CASSPEQGANYGYTF. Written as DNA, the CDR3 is TGTGCCAGTAGCCCCGAACAGGGGGCTAACTATGGCTACACCTTC.

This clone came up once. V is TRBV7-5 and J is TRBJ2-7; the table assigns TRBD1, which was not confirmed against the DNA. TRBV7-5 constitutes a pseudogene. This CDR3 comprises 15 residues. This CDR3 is CARSLEQGHSYEQYF. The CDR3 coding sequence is TGTGCCAGAAGCTTAGAACAGGGGCACTCCTACGAGCAGTACTTC.

CDR3 in amino acids: CSVERAGNTEAFF. CDR3 sequence (DNA): TGCAGCGTTGAACGCGCGGGGAACACTGAAGCTTTCTTT. V is TRBV29-1 and J is TRBJ1-1, with unresolved D. V was shortened by 2 bases and J by 1 base, with 8 bases between the two germline ends. CDR1 SQVTM and CDR2 ANQGSEA come from the germline V gene. The CDR3 is 13 residues long.

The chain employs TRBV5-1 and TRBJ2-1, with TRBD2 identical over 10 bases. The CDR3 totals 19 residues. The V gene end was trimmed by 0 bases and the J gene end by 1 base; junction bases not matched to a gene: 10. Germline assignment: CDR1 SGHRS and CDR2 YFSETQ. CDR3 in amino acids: CASSLAGGSGRPSYNEQFF. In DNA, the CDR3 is TGCGCCAGCAGCTTGGCCGGGGGTAGCGGGAGGCCTTCCTACAATGAGCAGTTCTTC.

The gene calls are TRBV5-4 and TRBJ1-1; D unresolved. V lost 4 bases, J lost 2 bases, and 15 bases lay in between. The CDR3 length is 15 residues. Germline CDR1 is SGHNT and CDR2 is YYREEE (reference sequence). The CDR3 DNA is TGTGCCAGCAGCCAAATTGTCAGAAGTAACACTGAAGCTTTCTTT. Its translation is CASSQIVRSNTEAFF.

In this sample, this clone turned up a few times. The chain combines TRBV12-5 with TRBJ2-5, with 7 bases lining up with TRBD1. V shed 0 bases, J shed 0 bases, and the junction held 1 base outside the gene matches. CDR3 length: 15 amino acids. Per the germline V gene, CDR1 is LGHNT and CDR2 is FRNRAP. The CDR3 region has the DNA TGTGCTAGTGGTTTGGTACAGGGGTACCAAGAGACCCAGTACTTC. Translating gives CASGLVQGYQETQYF.

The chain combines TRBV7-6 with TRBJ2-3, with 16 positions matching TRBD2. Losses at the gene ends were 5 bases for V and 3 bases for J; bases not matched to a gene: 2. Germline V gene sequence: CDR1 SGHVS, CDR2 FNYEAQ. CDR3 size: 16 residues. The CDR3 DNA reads TGTGCCAGCAGCCCGGGACTAGCGGGAGGGACAGATACGCAGTATTTT. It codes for CASSPGLAGGTDTQYF.

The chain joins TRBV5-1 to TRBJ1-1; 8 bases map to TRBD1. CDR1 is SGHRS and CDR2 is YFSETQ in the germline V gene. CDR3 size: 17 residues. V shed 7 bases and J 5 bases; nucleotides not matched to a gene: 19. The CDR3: CASRRSPTGVWATEAFF. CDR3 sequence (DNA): TGCGCCAGCCGACGGAGCCCGACAGGGGTTTGGGCAACTGAAGCTTTCTTT.

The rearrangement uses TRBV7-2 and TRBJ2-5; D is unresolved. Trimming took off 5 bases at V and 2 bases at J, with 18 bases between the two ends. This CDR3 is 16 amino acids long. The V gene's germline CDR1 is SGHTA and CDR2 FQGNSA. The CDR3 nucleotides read TGTGCCAGCAGCGTACCTGGGCGTGGGTGGCAAGAGACCCAGTACTTC. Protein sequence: CASSVPGRGWQETQYF.